A selection of T cell receptor beta chains follows, all from one sample in a study of T cell repertoires in cytomegalovirus infection. TCRdb fed the reads into MiXCR, producing one record per CDR3 protein. The sample holds about 890,000 distinct CDR3 sequences, approximately 31% seen once. These receptors are not linked to any known antigen. The specimen was cultured CD8+ T cells from PBMCs, collected from culture after CMV antigen stimulation. The receptors derive from a human donor in good health (CMV status not recorded). Some clones in this sample may be carry-over from other donors' samples. The CDR3 runs from the conserved cysteine through the conserved F or W. The D gene is left open where the match is weak. Clone sizes are given selectively: once, few, many, or a class where the clone is expanded.

NA	TRBV12-3/TRBV12-4	TRBJ2-7	NA	CASTPHGELYEQYF	TGTGCCAGCACTCCTCATGGCGAACTTTACGAGCAGTACTTC
TRBD1	TRBV4-1	TRBJ1-5	few	CASKETGASNQPQHF	TGCGCCAGCAAAGAGACAGGGGCCAGCAATCAGCCCCAGCATTTT
TRBD2	TRBV11-3	TRBJ2-1	few	CASSLASDGGTPNEQFF	TGTGCCAGCAGCTTAGCTTCCGACGGGGGGACCCCAAATGAGCAGTTCTTC
NA	TRBV7-9	TRBJ1-1	NA	CASIIRGNTEAFF	TGTGCCAGCATTATAAGGGGTAACACTGAAGCTTTCTTT
NA	TRBV11-2	TRBJ2-5	few	CASSPGGQSQETQYF	TGTGCCAGCAGCCCGGGGGGACAATCACAAGAGACCCAGTACTTC
NA	TRBV10-3	TRBJ1-1	NA	CAISESRGTEAFF	TGTGCCATCAGTGAGTCGAGGGGCACTGAAGCTTTCTTT
NA	TRBV6-6	TRBJ2-2	few	CASSYLGLAGELFF	TGTGCCAGCAGTTACCTAGGGTTAGCCGGGGAGCTGTTTTTT
TRBD2	TRBV6-8	TRBJ2-2	NA	CASSRLADHTGELFF	TGTGCCAGCAGTCGACTAGCGGACCACACCGGGGAGCTGTTTTTT
NA	TRBV27	TRBJ2-5	NA	CASSLHRDPRETQYF	TGTGCCAGCAGTCTCCACCGGGACCCCCGAGAGACCCAGTACTTC
TRBD2	TRBV6-1	TRBJ2-1	NA	CAISLRGAWDEQFF	TGTGCCATATCCCTGCGGGGGGCCTGGGATGAGCAGTTCTTC
NA	TRBV7-9	TRBJ2-7	many	CASSFSSNYEQYF	TGTGCCAGCAGCTTTAGTTCAAACTACGAGCAGTACTTC
NA	TRBV20-1	TRBJ2-1	few	CSARGWVHNEQFF	TGCAGTGCTAGAGGTTGGGTGCACAATGAGCAGTTCTTC
NA	TRBV20-1	TRBJ2-7	few	CSARSVHEGMHEQYF	TGCAGTGCTAGAAGTGTACATGAGGGTATGCACGAGCAGTACTTC
NA	TRBV7-4	TRBJ1-2	NA	CASSFLIDYGYTF	TGTGCCAGCAGCTTTTTGATTGACTATGGCTACACCTTC
TRBD2	TRBV4-1	TRBJ2-7	NA	CASSQVPGGSSYEQYF	TGCGCCAGCAGCCAAGTGCCGGGGGGGAGCTCCTACGAGCAGTACTTC
NA	TRBV7-9	TRBJ1-6	NA	CASSLYIPGGDINSPLHF	TGTGCCAGCAGCTTATATATACCGGGGGGGGACATAAATTCACCCCTCCACTTT
NA	TRBV4-1	TRBJ1-3	few	CASSQAGTTSGNTIYF	TGCGCCAGCAGCCAAGCCGGGACAACCTCTGGAAACACCATATATTTT
TRBD2	TRBV7-9	TRBJ2-2	few	CASSQGGSGGPNTGELFF	TGTGCCAGCAGCCAGGGGGGTAGCGGGGGCCCGAACACCGGGGAGCTGTTTTTT
NA	TRBV7-2	TRBJ1-4	many	CASSLDPQGIGSRSEKLFF	TGTGCCAGCAGCTTAGACCCACAGGGAATTGGTTCGCGTAGTGAAAAACTGTTTTTT
TRBD2	TRBV12-5	TRBJ2-2	few	CASGFHRVRGTSGGPPNTGELFF	TGTGCTAGTGGTTTCCATAGGGTCCGGGGGACTAGCGGGGGGCCTCCGAACACCGGGGAGCTGTTTTTT
NA	TRBV15	TRBJ2-5	NA	CATSPPFGKETQYF	TGTGCCACCAGCCCCCCCTTTGGGAAAGAGACCCAGTACTTC
TRBD2	TRBV6-6	TRBJ2-5	few	CASKLAGGRETQYF	TGTGCCAGCAAATTAGCGGGGGGCAGAGAGACCCAGTACTTC
TRBD1	TRBV11-3	TRBJ2-1	NA	CASSSYRGYNEQFF	TGTGCCAGCAGCTCCTACAGGGGTTACAATGAGCAGTTCTTC
TRBD1	TRBV7-8	TRBJ1-2	NA	CASSLGVTGGSDGYTF	TGTGCCAGCAGCTTAGGCGTGACAGGGGGCTCGGATGGCTACACCTTC
NA	TRBV3-1	TRBJ2-4	NA	CASRGEADIQYF	TGTGCCAGCAGGGGGGAGGCGGACATTCAGTACTTC
NA	TRBV7-6	TRBJ2-2	many	CASSLEGPDTGELFF	TGTGCCAGCAGCTTAGAGGGGCCGGACACCGGGGAGCTGTTTTTT
NA	TRBV2	TRBJ1-5	NA	CASSEDFRWRTQPQHF	TGTGCCAGCAGTGAGGACTTTAGGTGGCGCACTCAGCCCCAGCATTTT
NA	TRBV6-5	TRBJ2-2	NA	CASSSELYTGELFF	TGTGCCAGCAGTTCCGAACTCTACACCGGGGAGCTGTTTTTT
NA	TRBV27	TRBJ2-3	NA	CASSFRRGDTQYF	TGTGCCAGCAGTTTTCGTCGAGGAGATACGCAGTATTTT
TRBD1	TRBV2	TRBJ1-1	NA	CASSEAGRTGRAEAFF	TGTGCCAGCAGTGAAGCAGGGAGGACAGGGAGGGCAGAAGCTTTCTTT
TRBD1	TRBV5-5	TRBJ2-6	NA	CASSLEGASSGANVLTF	TGTGCCAGCAGCTTGGAGGGGGCGAGCTCTGGGGCCAACGTCCTGACTTTC
TRBD2	TRBV28	TRBJ2-1	NA	CASSSDLPVSGGYLSSYNEQFF	TGTGCCAGCAGTTCCGACCTCCCGGTTAGCGGGGGTTATTTGAGCTCCTACAATGAGCAGTTCTTC
NA	TRBV27	TRBJ1-1	NA	CASSLSGPYTEAFF	TGTGCCAGCAGTTTATCGGGACCGTACACTGAAGCTTTCTTT